These T cell receptor beta chains were read from a single sample in a study of cytotoxic CD8 clonotypes in ibrutinib-treated CLL. Using immunoSEQ multiplex PCR, the repertoire was profiled, and TCRdb retains in-frame clones only, with some absent. The sample holds tens of thousands of clones, roughly 49% seen once. Sequenced material: PBMCs, taken at disease progression, from a patient treated with ibrutinib. These receptors were collected from a human donor with chronic lymphocytic leukemia. The CDR3 runs from the conserved cysteine through the conserved F or W. The order of the fields is V gene, CDR3 length, clone size, J gene, D gene, CDR3 DNA, CDR3 protein. The D gene is left open where the match is weak. Rows may omit the clone size; those that give it use once, few, many or a size class.

V gene: TRBV2; CDR3 length: 14; clone size: -; J gene: TRBJ2-3; D gene: TRBD2; CDR3 DNA: TGTGCCAGCAAGGGAGCGGGGGGGAAAGATACGCAGTATTTT; CDR3 protein: CASKGAGGKDTQYF
V gene: TRBV7-2; CDR3 length: 15; clone size: once; J gene: TRBJ2-2; D gene: TRBD1; CDR3 DNA: TGTGCCAGCAGGGGGAGACAGGGGACCACCGGGGAGCTGTTTTTT; CDR3 protein: CASRGRQGTTGELFF
V gene: TRBV5-1; CDR3 length: 14; clone size: -; J gene: TRBJ2-7; D gene: TRBD2; CDR3 DNA: TGCGCCAGCAGCTCGACTAGCGGGAGAATCGAGCAGTACTTC; CDR3 protein: CASSSTSGRIEQYF
V gene: TRBV28; CDR3 length: 14; clone size: -; J gene: TRBJ1-2; D gene: TRBD1; CDR3 DNA: TGTGCCAGCAGTTTAGTTACAGGGGCGGGTGGCTACACCTTC; CDR3 protein: CASSLVTGAGGYTF
V gene: TRBV15; CDR3 length: 15; clone size: -; J gene: TRBJ2-1; D gene: -; CDR3 DNA: TGTGCCACCAAGAGGACGATCGGCTCCTACAATGAGCAGTTCTTC; CDR3 protein: CATKRTIGSYNEQFF
V gene: TRBV9; CDR3 length: 15; clone size: -; J gene: TRBJ1-4; D gene: -; CDR3 DNA: TGTGCCAGCAGCGTCGGACAGACAACTAATGAAAAACTGTTTTTT; CDR3 protein: CASSVGQTTNEKLFF
V gene: TRBV5-6; CDR3 length: 14; clone size: -; J gene: TRBJ2-7; D gene: TRBD1; CDR3 DNA: TGTGCCAGCAGCCCGGGACAGGGATTAGGGGAGCAGTACTTC; CDR3 protein: CASSPGQGLGEQYF
V gene: TRBV6-1; CDR3 length: 15; clone size: -; J gene: TRBJ2-3; D gene: TRBD2; CDR3 DNA: TGTGCCAGCAGTGAATTGGGGGGGAGCACAGATACGCAGTATTTT; CDR3 protein: CASSELGGSTDTQYF
V gene: TRBV6-5; CDR3 length: 16; clone size: -; J gene: TRBJ1-2; D gene: -; CDR3 DNA: TGTGCCAGCAGTTACTTTGTACCGACAGATGCATATGGCTACACCTTC; CDR3 protein: CASSYFVPTDAYGYTF
V gene: TRBV5-1; CDR3 length: 15; clone size: -; J gene: TRBJ1-5; D gene: -; CDR3 DNA: TGCGCCAGCAGCCCGTGGGGGGCTGCCAATCAGCCCCAGCATTTT; CDR3 protein: CASSPWGAANQPQHF
V gene: TRBV28; CDR3 length: 12; clone size: -; J gene: TRBJ2-7; D gene: TRBD1; CDR3 DNA: TGTGCCAGCGGGACAGGGTCTTACGAGCAGTACTTC; CDR3 protein: CASGTGSYEQYF
V gene: TRBV7-3; CDR3 length: 15; clone size: -; J gene: TRBJ2-3; D gene: -; CDR3 DNA: TGTGCCAGCAGCTTAAGTATTACTAGCACAGATACGCAGTATTTT; CDR3 protein: CASSLSITSTDTQYF
V gene: TRBV6-5; CDR3 length: 11; clone size: -; J gene: TRBJ1-2; D gene: -; CDR3 DNA: TGTGCCAGCCATGGAGGGAGGGGCTACACCTTC; CDR3 protein: CASHGGRGYTF
V gene: TRBV5-8; CDR3 length: 14; clone size: few; J gene: TRBJ2-7; D gene: -; CDR3 DNA: TGTGCCAGCAGCTTAAATCAGGAGCTTTACGAGCAGTACTTC; CDR3 protein: CASSLNQELYEQYF
V gene: TRBV7-9; CDR3 length: 14; clone size: -; J gene: TRBJ2-1; D gene: TRBD2; CDR3 DNA: TGTGCCAGCAGCTTACTAGCGGTTGTAAATGAGCAGTTCTTC; CDR3 protein: CASSLLAVVNEQFF
V gene: TRBV6-5; CDR3 length: 14; clone size: few; J gene: TRBJ1-5; D gene: -; CDR3 DNA: TGTGCCAGCAGTGAAAGGGGTGAGGAACAGCCCCAGCATTTT; CDR3 protein: CASSERGEEQPQHF
V gene: TRBV5-6; CDR3 length: 13; clone size: -; J gene: TRBJ2-2; D gene: -; CDR3 DNA: TGTGCCAGCAGCTTGGCCTTTGCCGGGGAGCTGTTTTTT; CDR3 protein: CASSLAFAGELFF
V gene: TRBV27; CDR3 length: 16; clone size: -; J gene: TRBJ1-4; D gene: -; CDR3 DNA: TGTGCCAGCAGTTTACGGGGAGGGTTAGGGGGTGAAAAACTGTTTTTT; CDR3 protein: CASSLRGGLGGEKLFF
V gene: TRBV7-2; CDR3 length: 13; clone size: -; J gene: TRBJ2-5; D gene: -; CDR3 DNA: TGTGCCAGCAGCTTCACGGGAGAGGAGACCCAGTACTTC; CDR3 protein: CASSFTGEETQYF
V gene: TRBV13; CDR3 length: 16; clone size: -; J gene: TRBJ2-7; D gene: -; CDR3 DNA: TGTGCCAGCAGCTTAGGCGGGGGCCGAGGGGCCTACGAGCAGTACTTC; CDR3 protein: CASSLGGGRGAYEQYF
V gene: TRBV6-5; CDR3 length: 14; clone size: -; J gene: TRBJ1-2; D gene: TRBD1; CDR3 DNA: TGTGCCAGCAGTTACTGGACAGGGTTCGGTGGCTACACCTTC; CDR3 protein: CASSYWTGFGGYTF
V gene: TRBV7-8; CDR3 length: 14; clone size: -; J gene: TRBJ1-2; D gene: -; CDR3 DNA: TGTGCCAGCAGCTTAGCGAGGTCTTTCTATGGCTACACCTTC; CDR3 protein: CASSLARSFYGYTF
V gene: TRBV7-6; CDR3 length: 19; clone size: -; J gene: TRBJ2-1; D gene: -; CDR3 DNA: TGTGCCAGCAGCTTACCGGGAGTGTCCCCTATTGGCTCCTACAATGAGCAGTTCTTC; CDR3 protein: CASSLPGVSPIGSYNEQFF
V gene: TRBV14; CDR3 length: 13; clone size: -; J gene: TRBJ1-4; D gene: -; CDR3 DNA: TGTGCCAGCAGCCGATTCTTCGGGGAAAAACTGTTTTTT; CDR3 protein: CASSRFFGEKLFF
V gene: TRBV11-2; CDR3 length: 14; clone size: -; J gene: TRBJ2-7; D gene: TRBD2; CDR3 DNA: TGTGCCAGCAGCTTAGCCACTAGCGTCTACGAGCAGTACTTC; CDR3 protein: CASSLATSVYEQYF
V gene: TRBV5-1; CDR3 length: 17; clone size: few; J gene: TRBJ2-7; D gene: TRBD1; CDR3 DNA: TGCGCCAGCAGACTGGGACAGGGGGCTTTCAGCTCCTACGAGCAGTACTTC; CDR3 protein: CASRLGQGAFSSYEQYF
V gene: TRBV7-7; CDR3 length: 14; clone size: few; J gene: TRBJ2-3; D gene: -; CDR3 DNA: TGTGCCAGCAGCTTAGAGGGAGTTGCAGATACGCAGTATTTT; CDR3 protein: CASSLEGVADTQYF
V gene: TRBV6-1; CDR3 length: 14; clone size: few; J gene: TRBJ1-1; D gene: -; CDR3 DNA: TGTGCCAGCAGACGGGGAAACATGAACACTGAAGCTTTCTTT; CDR3 protein: CASRRGNMNTEAFF
V gene: TRBV6-5; CDR3 length: 15; clone size: -; J gene: TRBJ2-7; D gene: TRBD2; CDR3 DNA: TGTGCCAGCAGGGCTCGGGGACTAGCGATGATCGAGCAGTACTTC; CDR3 protein: CASRARGLAMIEQYF
V gene: TRBV18; CDR3 length: 15; clone size: once; J gene: TRBJ2-7; D gene: TRBD1; CDR3 DNA: TGTGCCAGCTCACCAGGGACAGGGAACTCCTACGAGCAGTACTTC; CDR3 protein: CASSPGTGNSYEQYF
V gene: TRBV6-5; CDR3 length: 14; clone size: -; J gene: TRBJ1-2; D gene: TRBD1; CDR3 DNA: TGTGCCAGCACCCAAGGGGGACAGGTATACGGCTACACCTTC; CDR3 protein: CASTQGGQVYGYTF
V gene: TRBV6-1; CDR3 length: 16; clone size: many; J gene: TRBJ2-5; D gene: TRBD1; CDR3 DNA: TGTGCCAGCAGTGAAGCGACAGGGGGCGTTTTGGAGACCCAGTACTTC; CDR3 protein: CASSEATGGVLETQYF
V gene: TRBV27; CDR3 length: 14; clone size: few; J gene: TRBJ2-1; D gene: TRBD2; CDR3 DNA: TGTGCCACCAGGACTAGCGGGAGTCTGAATGAGCAGTTCTTC; CDR3 protein: CATRTSGSLNEQFF
V gene: TRBV7-9; CDR3 length: 13; clone size: -; J gene: TRBJ2-2; D gene: -; CDR3 DNA: TGTGCCAGCGTGGGAGCTCTCACCGGGGAGCTGTTTTTT; CDR3 protein: CASVGALTGELFF
V gene: TRBV14; CDR3 length: 14; clone size: once; J gene: TRBJ1-2; D gene: TRBD1; CDR3 DNA: TGTGCCAGCAGCCATATCAGGGGGTTGAGGGGCTACACCTTC; CDR3 protein: CASSHIRGLRGYTF
V gene: TRBV4-2; CDR3 length: 17; clone size: -; J gene: TRBJ2-7; D gene: TRBD2; CDR3 DNA: TGTGCCAGCAGCCAAGATTCGTGGGAGGGCTACTCCTACGAGCAGTACTTC; CDR3 protein: CASSQDSWEGYSYEQYF
V gene: TRBV4-2; CDR3 length: 13; clone size: -; J gene: TRBJ1-5; D gene: -; CDR3 DNA: TGTGCCAGCAGCCAAGATCTATGGCAGCCCCAGCATTTT; CDR3 protein: CASSQDLWQPQHF
V gene: TRBV14; CDR3 length: 16; clone size: -; J gene: TRBJ2-7; D gene: TRBD2; CDR3 DNA: TGTGCCAGCAGCCAAGGGAGGACTAGCGGGAGCTACGAGCAGTACTTC; CDR3 protein: CASSQGRTSGSYEQYF
V gene: TRBV4-1; CDR3 length: 17; clone size: -; J gene: TRBJ2-1; D gene: TRBD1; CDR3 DNA: TGCGCCAGCAGCCAATACCAACCGGGACAGGGTCCGCATGAGCAGTTCTTC; CDR3 protein: CASSQYQPGQGPHEQFF
V gene: TRBV1; CDR3 length: 20; clone size: -; J gene: TRBJ2-7; D gene: -; CDR3 DNA: TGCACCAGCAGTCGAAGCGGTCTAGCGGGAATACCTAAACCGGAATACGAGCAGTACTTC; CDR3 protein: CTSSRSGLAGIPKPEYEQYF
V gene: TRBV6-1; CDR3 length: 15; clone size: -; J gene: TRBJ2-5; D gene: TRBD1; CDR3 DNA: TGTGCCAGCAGTGAAGCCACAGGGGGCCGGGTGACCCAGTACTTC; CDR3 protein: CASSEATGGRVTQYF
V gene: TRBV15; CDR3 length: 13; clone size: -; J gene: TRBJ1-5; D gene: TRBD1; CDR3 DNA: TGTGCCACCAGCCAGGGGGCAAGTCAGCCCCAGCATTTT; CDR3 protein: CATSQGASQPQHF
V gene: TRBV15; CDR3 length: 14; clone size: -; J gene: TRBJ2-5; D gene: -; CDR3 DNA: TGTGCCACCAGCCTACGGGTCAGGAGAGAGACCCAGTACTTC; CDR3 protein: CATSLRVRRETQYF
V gene: TRBV29-1; CDR3 length: 12; clone size: -; J gene: TRBJ1-1; D gene: TRBD1; CDR3 DNA: TGCAGCGTCGCCCGGGACAGGGGTGAAGCTTTCTTT; CDR3 protein: CSVARDRGEAFF
V gene: TRBV28; CDR3 length: 12; clone size: -; J gene: TRBJ1-2; D gene: -; CDR3 DNA: TGTGCCAGCAGTCTGGACAGCTATGGCTACACCTTC; CDR3 protein: CASSLDSYGYTF
V gene: TRBV23-1; CDR3 length: 14; clone size: -; J gene: TRBJ1-1; D gene: -; CDR3 DNA: TGCGCCAGCAGTCGTGGGACGGGTTCGGCGGAGGCTTTCTTT; CDR3 protein: CASSRGTGSAEAFF
V gene: TRBV6-1; CDR3 length: 13; clone size: -; J gene: TRBJ1-2; D gene: -; CDR3 DNA: TGTGCCAGCAGTGAAGCGACAGCTCCCGGCTACACCTTC; CDR3 protein: CASSEATAPGYTF
V gene: TRBV28; CDR3 length: 12; clone size: few; J gene: TRBJ1-6; D gene: -; CDR3 DNA: TGTGCCAGCAGTTCTGACGGCGCCCCCCTCCACTTT; CDR3 protein: CASSSDGAPLHF
V gene: TRBV28; CDR3 length: 11; clone size: -; J gene: TRBJ2-1; D gene: -; CDR3 DNA: TGTGCCAGCAGTCAGGACAATGAGCAGTTCTTC; CDR3 protein: CASSQDNEQFF
V gene: TRBV29-1; CDR3 length: 15; clone size: -; J gene: TRBJ2-2; D gene: -; CDR3 DNA: TGCAGCGTCCAATGGGGGTTAGCGAACACCGGGGAGCTGTTTTTT; CDR3 protein: CSVQWGLANTGELFF
V gene: TRBV9; CDR3 length: 15; clone size: -; J gene: TRBJ2-3; D gene: -; CDR3 DNA: TGTGCCAGCAGCGCCGGCTCCTTCGGGACAGATACGCAGTATTTT; CDR3 protein: CASSAGSFGTDTQYF
V gene: TRBV9; CDR3 length: 15; clone size: -; J gene: TRBJ1-2; D gene: TRBD1; CDR3 DNA: TGTGCCAGCAGCTTAACAGGGGCGTTTACCTATGGCTACACCTTC; CDR3 protein: CASSLTGAFTYGYTF
V gene: TRBV20-1; CDR3 length: 11; clone size: few; J gene: TRBJ1-1; D gene: TRBD1; CDR3 DNA: TGCAGTGGGGACAGTAACACTGAAGCTTTCTTT; CDR3 protein: CSGDSNTEAFF
V gene: TRBV19; CDR3 length: 17; clone size: -; J gene: TRBJ2-5; D gene: TRBD2; CDR3 DNA: TGTGCCAGTAGTATTAGCGGGAGGCCGTTCGGGCAAGAGACCCAGTACTTC; CDR3 protein: CASSISGRPFGQETQYF
V gene: TRBV7-6; CDR3 length: 14; clone size: -; J gene: TRBJ2-7; D gene: TRBD1; CDR3 DNA: TGTGCCAGCAGCTTGGGACAGGGGGCATCCGAGCAGTACTTC; CDR3 protein: CASSLGQGASEQYF